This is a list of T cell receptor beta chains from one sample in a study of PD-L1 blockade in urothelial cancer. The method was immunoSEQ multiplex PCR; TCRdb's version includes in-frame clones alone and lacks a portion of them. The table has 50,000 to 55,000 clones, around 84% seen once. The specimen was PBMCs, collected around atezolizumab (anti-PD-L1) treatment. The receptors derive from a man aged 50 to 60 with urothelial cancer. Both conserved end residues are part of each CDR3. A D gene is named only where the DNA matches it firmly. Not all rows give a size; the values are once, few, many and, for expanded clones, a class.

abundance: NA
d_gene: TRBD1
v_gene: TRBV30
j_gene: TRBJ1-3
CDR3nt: TGTGCCTGGAGTGTTGGGGGACAGTCTTTAACTGGAAACACCATATATTTT
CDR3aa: CAWSVGGQSLTGNTIYF

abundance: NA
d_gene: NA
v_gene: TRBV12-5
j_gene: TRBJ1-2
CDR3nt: TGTGCTAGTGGCCCCCCCGGGGAGGACGGCTACACCTTC
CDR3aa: CASGPPGEDGYTF

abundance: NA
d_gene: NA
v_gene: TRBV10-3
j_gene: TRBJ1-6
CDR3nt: TGTGCCATCAGTGAGTGGGGCAATTCACCCCTCCACTTT
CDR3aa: CAISEWGNSPLHF

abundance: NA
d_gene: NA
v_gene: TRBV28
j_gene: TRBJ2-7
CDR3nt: TGTGCCAGCAGTTTAAATAGCGGCCCGAGGCCCTACGAGCAGTACTTC
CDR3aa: CASSLNSGPRPYEQYF

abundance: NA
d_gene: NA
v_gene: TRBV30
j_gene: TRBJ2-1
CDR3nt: TGTGCCTGGAGTAACTTGGGGGCGGCCTACAATGAGCAGTTCTTC
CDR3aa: CAWSNLGAAYNEQFF

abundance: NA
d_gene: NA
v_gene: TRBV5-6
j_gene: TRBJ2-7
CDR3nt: TGTGCCAGCAGCTTGCGCCGGACAGTACACTCCTACGAGCAGTACTTC
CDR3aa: CASSLRRTVHSYEQYF

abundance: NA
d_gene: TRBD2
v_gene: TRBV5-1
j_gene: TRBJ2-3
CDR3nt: TGCGCCAGCAGCCCGCGGACTAGCGGGGGGGCGGCAGATACGCAGTATTTT
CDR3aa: CASSPRTSGGAADTQYF

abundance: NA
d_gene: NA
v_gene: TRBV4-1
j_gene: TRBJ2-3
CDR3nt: TGCGCCAGCAGCCCGGGGAGAGATACGCAGTATTTT
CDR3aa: CASSPGRDTQYF

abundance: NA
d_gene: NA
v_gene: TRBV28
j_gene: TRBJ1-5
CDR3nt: TGTGCCAGCAGAACGACAGAATATAGCAATCAGCCCCAGCATTTT
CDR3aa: CASRTTEYSNQPQHF

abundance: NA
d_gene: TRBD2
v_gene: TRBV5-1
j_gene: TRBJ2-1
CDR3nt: TGCGCCAGCAGATGGACTAGCGGGGGGACCAATGAGCAGTTCTTC
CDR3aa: CASRWTSGGTNEQFF

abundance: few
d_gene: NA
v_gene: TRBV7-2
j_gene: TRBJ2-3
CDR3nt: TGTGCCAGCAGCTTAGCCGTGGGATCAGGGACGCAGTATTTT
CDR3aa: CASSLAVGSGTQYF

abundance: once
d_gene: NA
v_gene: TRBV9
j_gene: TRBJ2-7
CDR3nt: TGTGCCAGCAGTCGGGGTGGGGGCGACTACTACGAGCAGTACTTC
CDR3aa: CASSRGGGDYYEQYF

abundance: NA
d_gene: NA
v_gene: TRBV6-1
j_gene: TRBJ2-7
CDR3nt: TGTGCCAGCAAGCCGGGTCCCACCTACGAGCAGTACTTC
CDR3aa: CASKPGPTYEQYF

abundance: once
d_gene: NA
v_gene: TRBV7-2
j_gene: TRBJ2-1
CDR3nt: TGTGCCAGCAGCTTAGATGGCAGGGGGGCCTCCTACAATGAGCAGTTCTTC
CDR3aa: CASSLDGRGASYNEQFF

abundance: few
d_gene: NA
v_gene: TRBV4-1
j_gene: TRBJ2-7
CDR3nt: TGCGCCAGCAGCCAAGATTGGGCCCAGGCCTACGAGCAGTACTTC
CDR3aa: CASSQDWAQAYEQYF

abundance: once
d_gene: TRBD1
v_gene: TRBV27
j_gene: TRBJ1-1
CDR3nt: TGTGCCAGCAGTCGGCAGGGGGCGAACACTGAAGCTTTCTTT
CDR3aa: CASSRQGANTEAFF

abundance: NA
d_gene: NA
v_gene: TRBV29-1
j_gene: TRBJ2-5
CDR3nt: TGCAGCGTTGATAGGGAGCAAGAGACCCAGTACTTC
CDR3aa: CSVDREQETQYF

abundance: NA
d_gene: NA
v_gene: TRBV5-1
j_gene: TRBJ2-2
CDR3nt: TGCGCCAGCAGCTTGATGCTTAGTGGGAACACCGGGGAGCTGTTTTTT
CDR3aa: CASSLMLSGNTGELFF

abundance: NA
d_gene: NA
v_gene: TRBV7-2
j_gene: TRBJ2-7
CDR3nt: TGTGCCAGCAGCCCGCGATCCGGGACATCCTACGAGCAGTACTTC
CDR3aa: CASSPRSGTSYEQYF

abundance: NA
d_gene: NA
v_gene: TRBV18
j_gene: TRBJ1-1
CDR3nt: TGTGCCAGCTCACCGACAGCCATAAACACTGAAGCTTTCTTT
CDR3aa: CASSPTAINTEAFF

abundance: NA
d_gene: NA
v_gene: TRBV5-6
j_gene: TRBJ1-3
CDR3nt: TGTGCCAGCAGCCCACAGGGCGGCGCGGACACCATATATTTT
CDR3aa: CASSPQGGADTIYF

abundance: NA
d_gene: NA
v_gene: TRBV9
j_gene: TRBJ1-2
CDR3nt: TGTGCCAGCCTCGGACAGCGGCGATATGGCTACACCTTC
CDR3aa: CASLGQRRYGYTF

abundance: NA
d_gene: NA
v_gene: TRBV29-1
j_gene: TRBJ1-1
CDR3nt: TGCAGCGTTGGACAGTCTAACACTGAAGCTTTCTTT
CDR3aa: CSVGQSNTEAFF

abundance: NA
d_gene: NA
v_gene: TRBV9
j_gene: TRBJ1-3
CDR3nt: TGTGCCAGCAGCCACAGCCGGGACAAGAGCTCTGGAAACACCATATATTTT
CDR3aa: CASSHSRDKSSGNTIYF

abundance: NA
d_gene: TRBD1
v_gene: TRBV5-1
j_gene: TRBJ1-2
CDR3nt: TGCGCCAGCAGCCCGACAGGGGGCGGCTATGGCTACACCTTC
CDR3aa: CASSPTGGGYGYTF

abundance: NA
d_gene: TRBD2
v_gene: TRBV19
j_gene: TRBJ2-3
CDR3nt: TGTGCCAGTAGCCCCAGCGGGGTAGATACGCAGTATTTT
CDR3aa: CASSPSGVDTQYF

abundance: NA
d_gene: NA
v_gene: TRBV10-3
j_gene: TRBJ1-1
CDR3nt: TGTGCCATCAGTGAGTCGAGGGTAGAAGCTTTCTTT
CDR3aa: CAISESRVEAFF

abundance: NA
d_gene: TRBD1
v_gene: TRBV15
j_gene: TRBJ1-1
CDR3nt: TGTGCCACCAGCAGAGATTGGAGGGACAGGGAGAGAGTAGATACTAACACTGAAGCTTTCTTT
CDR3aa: CATSRDWRDRERVDTNTEAFF

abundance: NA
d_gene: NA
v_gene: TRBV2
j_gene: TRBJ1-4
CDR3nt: TGTGCCAGCAGTGAAAGTTTGGGTGCCGCGGGGGAAAAACTGTTTTTT
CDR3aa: CASSESLGAAGEKLFF

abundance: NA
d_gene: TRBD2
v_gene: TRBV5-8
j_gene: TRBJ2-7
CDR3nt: TGTGCCAGCAGCCCGACTAGCGGCATCTCCTACGAGCAGTACTTC
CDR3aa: CASSPTSGISYEQYF

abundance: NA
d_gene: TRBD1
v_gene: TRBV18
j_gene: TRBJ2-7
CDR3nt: TGTGCCAGCTCACCTGTGACAGGGGCCGAGCAGTACTTC
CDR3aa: CASSPVTGAEQYF

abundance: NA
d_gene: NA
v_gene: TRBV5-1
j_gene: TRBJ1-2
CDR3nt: TGCGCCAGCAGCTTGGCCTCGGGTGGTAGCTATGGCTACACCTTC
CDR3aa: CASSLASGGSYGYTF

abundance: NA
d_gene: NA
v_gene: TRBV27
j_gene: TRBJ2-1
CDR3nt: TGTGCCAGCAGTTTAACTTCTTCTAGCAACAATGAGCAGTTCTTC
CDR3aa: CASSLTSSSNNEQFF

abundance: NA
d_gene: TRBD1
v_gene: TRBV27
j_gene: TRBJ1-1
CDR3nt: TGTGCCAGCAGCCCCTGGACAGGGGATGGTACTGAAGCTTTCTTT
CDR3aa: CASSPWTGDGTEAFF

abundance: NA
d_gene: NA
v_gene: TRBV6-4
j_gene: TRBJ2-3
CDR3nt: TGTGCCAGCAGCCCCAGGACTAACCGGACTAGCACAGATACGCAGTATTTT
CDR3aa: CASSPRTNRTSTDTQYF

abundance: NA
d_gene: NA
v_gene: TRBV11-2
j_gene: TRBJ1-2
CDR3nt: TGTGCCAGCAGCTTAGCCGCGGGCGCCCGCTACACCTTC
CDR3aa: CASSLAAGARYTF

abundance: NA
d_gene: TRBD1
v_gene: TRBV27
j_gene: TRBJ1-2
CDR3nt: TGTGCCAGCAGGGGGACAGGGAGAAACTATGGCTACACCTTC
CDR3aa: CASRGTGRNYGYTF

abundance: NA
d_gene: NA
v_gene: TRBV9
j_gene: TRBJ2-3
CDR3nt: TGTGCCAGCAGCGTAGCTAAAACAGGTTTGCAAACCCGAGATACGCAGTATTTT
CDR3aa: CASSVAKTGLQTRDTQYF

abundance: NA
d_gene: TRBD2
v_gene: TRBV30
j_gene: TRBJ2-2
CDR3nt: TGTGCCTGGGTTAGCGGGAGGAGCGCCGGGGAGCTGTTTTTT
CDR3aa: CAWVSGRSAGELFF

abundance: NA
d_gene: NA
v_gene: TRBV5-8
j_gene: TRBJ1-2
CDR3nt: TGTGCCAGCAGCTTTCAGGGGCAGGTCTATGGCTACACCTTC
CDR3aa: CASSFQGQVYGYTF

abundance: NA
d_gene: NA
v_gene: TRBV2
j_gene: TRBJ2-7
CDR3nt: TGTGCCATTCCCCGGCGACGGGGTGTCACCTACGAGCAGTACTTC
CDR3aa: CAIPRRRGVTYEQYF

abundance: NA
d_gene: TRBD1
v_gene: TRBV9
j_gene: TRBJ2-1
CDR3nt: TGTGCCAGCAGCGCCCCAGCAAGGGGGACAGAAGGAAATCGTAGATACAATGAGCAGTTCTTC
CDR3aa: CASSAPARGTEGNRRYNEQFF

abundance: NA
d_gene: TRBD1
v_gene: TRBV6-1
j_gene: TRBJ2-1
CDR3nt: TGTGCCAGCAGTGTTCCGGGACAGGGATCAGGAAATGAGCAGTTCTTC
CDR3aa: CASSVPGQGSGNEQFF

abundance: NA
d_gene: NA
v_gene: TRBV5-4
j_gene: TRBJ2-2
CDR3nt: TGTGCCAGCAGCTTTTTTATCGGGGAGCTGTTTTTT
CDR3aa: CASSFFIGELFF

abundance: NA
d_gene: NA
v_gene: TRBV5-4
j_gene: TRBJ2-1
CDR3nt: TGTGCCAGCAGCTTCGGCCACAAGACAAACAATGAGCAGTTCTTC
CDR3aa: CASSFGHKTNNEQFF

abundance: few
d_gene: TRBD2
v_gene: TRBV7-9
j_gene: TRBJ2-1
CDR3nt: TGTGCCAGCAGCTTAACTAGCGGTCACTCCTACAATGAGCAGTTCTTC
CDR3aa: CASSLTSGHSYNEQFF

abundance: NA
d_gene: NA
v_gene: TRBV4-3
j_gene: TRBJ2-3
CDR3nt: TGCGCCAGCAGCCAAGGCTATGCGGATACGCAGTATTTT
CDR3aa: CASSQGYADTQYF

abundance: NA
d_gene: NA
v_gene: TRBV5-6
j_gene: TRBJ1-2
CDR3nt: TGTGCCAGCAGCTTGCGGGGGGGGGATAGTGCTGGCTACACCTTC
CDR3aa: CASSLRGGDSAGYTF

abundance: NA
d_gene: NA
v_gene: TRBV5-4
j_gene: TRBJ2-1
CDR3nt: TGTGCCAGCAGCTTGGCCGGACAGAGCTCCTACAATGAGCAGTTCTTC
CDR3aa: CASSLAGQSSYNEQFF

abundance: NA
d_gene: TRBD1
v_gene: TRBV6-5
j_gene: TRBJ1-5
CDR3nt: TGTGCCAGCAGTTCCCAAGGGACAGGGTCTAGACAGCCCCAGCATTTT
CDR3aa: CASSSQGTGSRQPQHF